This T cell receptor (beta chain) originates from a study of blood T cell repertoires in COVID-19. Whole-study context: Sites across the United States, Italy and Spain contributed samples from acute and convalescent COVID-19.

In the original processing: Counts of nucleated cells, estimated from reference gene primer amplification, were obtained. Only in-frame clones appear in the TCRdb table, and some are missing; sequencing was by immunoSEQ multiplex PCR. D and trimming were read from the DNA, whereas the V and J calls and clone size are those reported in that table. The sample holds under 85,000 clones, approximately 83% seen once. Germline V lookup: CDR1 SGHTA, CDR2 FQGNSA. Unmatched junction bases numbered 10, after V lost 5 bases and J lost 6 bases. This CDR3 contains 16 residues. The TCR sequence derives from a man aged 25-45 years with COVID-19, enrolled during active disease. Source material: peripheral blood. V is TRBV7-2 and J is TRBJ2-7, with TRBD2 matching 13 bases. The CDR3 sequence is CASSIRTSGRLGEQYF. CDR3 DNA sequence: TGTGCCAGCAGCATAAGGACTAGCGGGAGACTCGGCGAGCAGTACTTC.